The 11 T cell receptor beta chains below were found in one sample sequenced in a study of CD8 T cells in ankylosing spondylitis. The study's findings and limits: Ankylosing spondylitis blood seemed to carry a telltale TCR beta motif made of under 10 highly homologous variants.

TCRdb independently ran MiXCR on the 5' RACE reads; one entry per CDR3 protein. This sample carries some 800,000 distinct CDR3 sequences, 10% to 15% of them seen once, and the ten largest clones take 0.51%. These receptors are not linked to any known antigen. The sample was blood, either unsorted or a sorted T cell fraction (not recorded which). These receptors came from a male donor with ankylosing spondylitis.

The rearrangement joins TRBV15 to TRBJ2-7; no reliable D call. The CDR3 has 14 amino acids. V was trimmed by 1 base and J by 3 bases, leaving 10 bases between them. Per the germline V gene, CDR1 is LNHNV and CDR2 is YYDKDF (reference sequence). CDR3: CATSRVGVGYEQYF. The CDR3 DNA sequence: TGTGCCACCAGCAGAGTTGGGGTAGGCTACGAGCAGTACTTC.

This rearrangement joins TRBV4-3 to TRBJ2-5, with 8 bases aligning to TRBD1. Germline values: CDR1 LGHNA, CDR2 YSLEER. The V gene end was trimmed by 4 bases and the J gene end by 4 bases; junction bases not matched to a gene: 8. CDR3 length equals 15 residues. The chain's CDR3 is CASSPLGTGRETQYF. CDR3 in DNA: TGCGCCAGCAGCCCCCTGGGGACAGGCAGAGAGACCCAGTACTTC.

This clonotype showed up just a few times. The V and J genes are TRBV20-1 and TRBJ2-5; 10 positions match TRBD1. V lost 0 bases, J lost 4 bases, and 14 bases stayed unmatched. Germline V gene sequence: CDR1 DFQATT, CDR2 SNEGSKA (reference sequence). The CDR3 runs to 18 residues. CDR3: CSARDSGTGVSWGETQYF. The CDR3 DNA follows: TGCAGTGCTAGAGATTCCGGGACAGGGGTTTCCTGGGGAGAGACCCAGTACTTC.

V gene TRBV10-3 combines with J gene TRBJ2-3, with 9 nucleotides matching TRBD2. The junction had 8 bases not matched to a gene; V was cut back by 6 bases and J by 4 bases. Per germline, CDR1 ENHRY and CDR2 SYGVKD. The CDR3 spans 15 residues. The DNA for the CDR3 is TGTGCCATCAGGACTGGGCGGGAGGGTTCAGATACGCAGTATTTT. Its protein product is CAIRTGREGSDTQYF.

This clonotype showed up just a few times. The rearrangement links TRBV4-3 to TRBJ1-6; no clear D gene. Deletions cut 0 bases from V and 11 bases from J, with 5 bases between. The CDR3 runs to 12 residues. Germline V CDR1 and CDR2: LGHNA, YSLEER. The CDR3 spells CASSQERTPLHF. DNA for the CDR3: TGCGCCAGCAGCCAAGAAAGGACACCCCTCCACTTT.

This clonotype was recorded a few times. V gene TRBV6-6 combines with J gene TRBJ1-5; TRBD1 matches at 8 bases. J gave up 6 bases and V 5 bases, and 3 bases lay outside the gene matches. Germline CDR1 and CDR2: MNHNY and SVGAGI (reference sequence). The CDR3 runs 13 residues. The CDR3 DNA sequence: TGTGCCAGCAGTCCCCAGGGGGCTCAGCCCCAGCATTTT. It encodes CASSPQGAQPQHF.

The chain uses TRBV10-3 and TRBJ1-1, with D hard to call. The CDR3 runs to 14 residues. Trimming stripped 6 bases from V and 1 base from J, with 12 bases between. Germline V gene lookup returns CDR1 ENHRY and CDR2 SYGVKD. The DNA for the CDR3 is TGTGCCATCAGCTCACTCGCGGGGAACACTGAAGCTTTCTTT. Amino acid sequence: CAISSLAGNTEAFF.

The chain carries TRBV11-2 and TRBJ2-6, with 8 nucleotides matching TRBD1. CDR3 length: 16 residues. CDR1 is SGHAT, CDR2 FQNNGV, per germline. The J segment lost 4 bases and the V segment lost 1 base, leaving 3 bases of the junction unmatched. In DNA, the CDR3 is TGTGCCAGCAGCTTAGGACGGACAGGGGGGGCCAACGTCCTGACTTTC. Translation: CASSLGRTGGANVLTF.

Here the CDR3 DNA reads TGTGCCAGCAGTTTAGCGGGGTCCCTTTACAATGAGCAGTTCTTC. This gives the protein CASSLAGSLYNEQFF. The chain employs TRBV6-2 or TRBV6-3 and TRBJ2-1; the match to TRBD2 covers 8 bases. This CDR3 spans 15 amino acids. Germline V gene lookup returns CDR1 MNHEY and CDR2 SVGEGT. The J segment lost 4 bases and the V segment lost 4 bases, leaving 6 bases of the junction unmatched.

The rearrangement uses TRBV7-9 and TRBJ1-4, with 10 bases lining up with TRBD1. CDR3 length: 15 residues. V dropped 4 bases and J dropped 8; count of bases not matched to a gene: 7. CDR1 is SEHNR, CDR2 FQNEAQ, per germline (reference sequence). This CDR3 reads CASSWGTGAKEKLFF. The CDR3 DNA reads TGTGCCAGCAGCTGGGGGACAGGGGCGAAGGAAAAACTGTTTTTT.

The rearrangement uses TRBV29-1 and TRBJ2-2; perhaps D is TRBD1 or TRBD2 (5 bases each). V lost 5 bases to trimming and J lost 6 bases, with 16 bases between them. CDR1 SQVTM and CDR2 ANQGSEA come from the germline V gene. The CDR3 is 14 amino acids. CDR3: CSVPGPQFPGELFF. In DNA form, the CDR3 reads TGCAGCGTTCCGGGACCCCAGTTCCCCGGGGAGCTGTTTTTT.